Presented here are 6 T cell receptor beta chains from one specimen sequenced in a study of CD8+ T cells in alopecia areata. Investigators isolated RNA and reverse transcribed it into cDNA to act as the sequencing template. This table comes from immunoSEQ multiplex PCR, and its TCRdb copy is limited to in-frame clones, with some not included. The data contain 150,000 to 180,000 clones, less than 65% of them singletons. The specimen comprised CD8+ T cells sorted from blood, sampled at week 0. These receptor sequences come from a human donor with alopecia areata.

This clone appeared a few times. The CDR3 DNA reads TGCGCCAGCAGCAGCCGGACAGCTTACAATGAGCAGTTCTTC. Its translation: CASSSRTAYNEQFF. This chain links TRBV4-1 with TRBJ2-1, with a tentative D call TRBD1 (6 bases). V lost 5 bases to trimming and J lost 4 bases, with 12 bases between them. This CDR3 has 14 residues. Germline lookup yields CDR1 MGHRA and CDR2 YSYEKL.

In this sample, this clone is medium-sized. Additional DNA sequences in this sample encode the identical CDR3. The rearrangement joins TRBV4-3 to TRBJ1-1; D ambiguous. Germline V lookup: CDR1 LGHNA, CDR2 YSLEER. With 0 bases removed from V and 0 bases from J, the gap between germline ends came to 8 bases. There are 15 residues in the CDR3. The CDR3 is CASSQDRIMNTEAFF. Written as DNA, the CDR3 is TGCGCCAGCAGCCAAGATAGAATCATGAACACTGAAGCTTTCTTT.

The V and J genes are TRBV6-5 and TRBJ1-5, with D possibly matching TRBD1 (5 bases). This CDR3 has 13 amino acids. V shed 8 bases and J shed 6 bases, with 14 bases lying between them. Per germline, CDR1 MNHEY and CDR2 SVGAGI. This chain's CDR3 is CASRGQGGQPQHF. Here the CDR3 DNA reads TGTGCCAGCCGGGGCCAGGGAGGTCAGCCCCAGCATTTT.

For the CDR3, the DNA is TGTGCCAGCAGTGATTGGGGTAGCAATCAGCCCCAGCATTTT. Protein sequence: CASSDWGSNQPQHF. The chain uses TRBV25-1 and TRBJ1-5; no clear D gene. V was pared by 3 bases and J by 0 bases, with 6 bases between. The CDR3 extends over 14 amino acids. Looked up from germline, CDR1 is MGHDK and CDR2 is SYGVNS.

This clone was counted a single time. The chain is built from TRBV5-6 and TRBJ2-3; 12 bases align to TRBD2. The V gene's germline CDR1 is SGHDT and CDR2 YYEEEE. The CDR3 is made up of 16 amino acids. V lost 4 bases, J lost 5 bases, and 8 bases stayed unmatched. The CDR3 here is CASSPWTSGDGDTQYF. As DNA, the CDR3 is TGTGCCAGCAGCCCGTGGACTAGCGGGGACGGAGATACGCAGTATTTT.

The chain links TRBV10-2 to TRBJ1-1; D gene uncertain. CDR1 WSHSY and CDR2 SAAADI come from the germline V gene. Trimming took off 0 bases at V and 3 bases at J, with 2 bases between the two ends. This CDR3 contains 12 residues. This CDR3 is CASSESDTEAFF. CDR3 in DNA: TGCGCCAGCAGTGAGTCTGACACTGAAGCTTTCTTT.